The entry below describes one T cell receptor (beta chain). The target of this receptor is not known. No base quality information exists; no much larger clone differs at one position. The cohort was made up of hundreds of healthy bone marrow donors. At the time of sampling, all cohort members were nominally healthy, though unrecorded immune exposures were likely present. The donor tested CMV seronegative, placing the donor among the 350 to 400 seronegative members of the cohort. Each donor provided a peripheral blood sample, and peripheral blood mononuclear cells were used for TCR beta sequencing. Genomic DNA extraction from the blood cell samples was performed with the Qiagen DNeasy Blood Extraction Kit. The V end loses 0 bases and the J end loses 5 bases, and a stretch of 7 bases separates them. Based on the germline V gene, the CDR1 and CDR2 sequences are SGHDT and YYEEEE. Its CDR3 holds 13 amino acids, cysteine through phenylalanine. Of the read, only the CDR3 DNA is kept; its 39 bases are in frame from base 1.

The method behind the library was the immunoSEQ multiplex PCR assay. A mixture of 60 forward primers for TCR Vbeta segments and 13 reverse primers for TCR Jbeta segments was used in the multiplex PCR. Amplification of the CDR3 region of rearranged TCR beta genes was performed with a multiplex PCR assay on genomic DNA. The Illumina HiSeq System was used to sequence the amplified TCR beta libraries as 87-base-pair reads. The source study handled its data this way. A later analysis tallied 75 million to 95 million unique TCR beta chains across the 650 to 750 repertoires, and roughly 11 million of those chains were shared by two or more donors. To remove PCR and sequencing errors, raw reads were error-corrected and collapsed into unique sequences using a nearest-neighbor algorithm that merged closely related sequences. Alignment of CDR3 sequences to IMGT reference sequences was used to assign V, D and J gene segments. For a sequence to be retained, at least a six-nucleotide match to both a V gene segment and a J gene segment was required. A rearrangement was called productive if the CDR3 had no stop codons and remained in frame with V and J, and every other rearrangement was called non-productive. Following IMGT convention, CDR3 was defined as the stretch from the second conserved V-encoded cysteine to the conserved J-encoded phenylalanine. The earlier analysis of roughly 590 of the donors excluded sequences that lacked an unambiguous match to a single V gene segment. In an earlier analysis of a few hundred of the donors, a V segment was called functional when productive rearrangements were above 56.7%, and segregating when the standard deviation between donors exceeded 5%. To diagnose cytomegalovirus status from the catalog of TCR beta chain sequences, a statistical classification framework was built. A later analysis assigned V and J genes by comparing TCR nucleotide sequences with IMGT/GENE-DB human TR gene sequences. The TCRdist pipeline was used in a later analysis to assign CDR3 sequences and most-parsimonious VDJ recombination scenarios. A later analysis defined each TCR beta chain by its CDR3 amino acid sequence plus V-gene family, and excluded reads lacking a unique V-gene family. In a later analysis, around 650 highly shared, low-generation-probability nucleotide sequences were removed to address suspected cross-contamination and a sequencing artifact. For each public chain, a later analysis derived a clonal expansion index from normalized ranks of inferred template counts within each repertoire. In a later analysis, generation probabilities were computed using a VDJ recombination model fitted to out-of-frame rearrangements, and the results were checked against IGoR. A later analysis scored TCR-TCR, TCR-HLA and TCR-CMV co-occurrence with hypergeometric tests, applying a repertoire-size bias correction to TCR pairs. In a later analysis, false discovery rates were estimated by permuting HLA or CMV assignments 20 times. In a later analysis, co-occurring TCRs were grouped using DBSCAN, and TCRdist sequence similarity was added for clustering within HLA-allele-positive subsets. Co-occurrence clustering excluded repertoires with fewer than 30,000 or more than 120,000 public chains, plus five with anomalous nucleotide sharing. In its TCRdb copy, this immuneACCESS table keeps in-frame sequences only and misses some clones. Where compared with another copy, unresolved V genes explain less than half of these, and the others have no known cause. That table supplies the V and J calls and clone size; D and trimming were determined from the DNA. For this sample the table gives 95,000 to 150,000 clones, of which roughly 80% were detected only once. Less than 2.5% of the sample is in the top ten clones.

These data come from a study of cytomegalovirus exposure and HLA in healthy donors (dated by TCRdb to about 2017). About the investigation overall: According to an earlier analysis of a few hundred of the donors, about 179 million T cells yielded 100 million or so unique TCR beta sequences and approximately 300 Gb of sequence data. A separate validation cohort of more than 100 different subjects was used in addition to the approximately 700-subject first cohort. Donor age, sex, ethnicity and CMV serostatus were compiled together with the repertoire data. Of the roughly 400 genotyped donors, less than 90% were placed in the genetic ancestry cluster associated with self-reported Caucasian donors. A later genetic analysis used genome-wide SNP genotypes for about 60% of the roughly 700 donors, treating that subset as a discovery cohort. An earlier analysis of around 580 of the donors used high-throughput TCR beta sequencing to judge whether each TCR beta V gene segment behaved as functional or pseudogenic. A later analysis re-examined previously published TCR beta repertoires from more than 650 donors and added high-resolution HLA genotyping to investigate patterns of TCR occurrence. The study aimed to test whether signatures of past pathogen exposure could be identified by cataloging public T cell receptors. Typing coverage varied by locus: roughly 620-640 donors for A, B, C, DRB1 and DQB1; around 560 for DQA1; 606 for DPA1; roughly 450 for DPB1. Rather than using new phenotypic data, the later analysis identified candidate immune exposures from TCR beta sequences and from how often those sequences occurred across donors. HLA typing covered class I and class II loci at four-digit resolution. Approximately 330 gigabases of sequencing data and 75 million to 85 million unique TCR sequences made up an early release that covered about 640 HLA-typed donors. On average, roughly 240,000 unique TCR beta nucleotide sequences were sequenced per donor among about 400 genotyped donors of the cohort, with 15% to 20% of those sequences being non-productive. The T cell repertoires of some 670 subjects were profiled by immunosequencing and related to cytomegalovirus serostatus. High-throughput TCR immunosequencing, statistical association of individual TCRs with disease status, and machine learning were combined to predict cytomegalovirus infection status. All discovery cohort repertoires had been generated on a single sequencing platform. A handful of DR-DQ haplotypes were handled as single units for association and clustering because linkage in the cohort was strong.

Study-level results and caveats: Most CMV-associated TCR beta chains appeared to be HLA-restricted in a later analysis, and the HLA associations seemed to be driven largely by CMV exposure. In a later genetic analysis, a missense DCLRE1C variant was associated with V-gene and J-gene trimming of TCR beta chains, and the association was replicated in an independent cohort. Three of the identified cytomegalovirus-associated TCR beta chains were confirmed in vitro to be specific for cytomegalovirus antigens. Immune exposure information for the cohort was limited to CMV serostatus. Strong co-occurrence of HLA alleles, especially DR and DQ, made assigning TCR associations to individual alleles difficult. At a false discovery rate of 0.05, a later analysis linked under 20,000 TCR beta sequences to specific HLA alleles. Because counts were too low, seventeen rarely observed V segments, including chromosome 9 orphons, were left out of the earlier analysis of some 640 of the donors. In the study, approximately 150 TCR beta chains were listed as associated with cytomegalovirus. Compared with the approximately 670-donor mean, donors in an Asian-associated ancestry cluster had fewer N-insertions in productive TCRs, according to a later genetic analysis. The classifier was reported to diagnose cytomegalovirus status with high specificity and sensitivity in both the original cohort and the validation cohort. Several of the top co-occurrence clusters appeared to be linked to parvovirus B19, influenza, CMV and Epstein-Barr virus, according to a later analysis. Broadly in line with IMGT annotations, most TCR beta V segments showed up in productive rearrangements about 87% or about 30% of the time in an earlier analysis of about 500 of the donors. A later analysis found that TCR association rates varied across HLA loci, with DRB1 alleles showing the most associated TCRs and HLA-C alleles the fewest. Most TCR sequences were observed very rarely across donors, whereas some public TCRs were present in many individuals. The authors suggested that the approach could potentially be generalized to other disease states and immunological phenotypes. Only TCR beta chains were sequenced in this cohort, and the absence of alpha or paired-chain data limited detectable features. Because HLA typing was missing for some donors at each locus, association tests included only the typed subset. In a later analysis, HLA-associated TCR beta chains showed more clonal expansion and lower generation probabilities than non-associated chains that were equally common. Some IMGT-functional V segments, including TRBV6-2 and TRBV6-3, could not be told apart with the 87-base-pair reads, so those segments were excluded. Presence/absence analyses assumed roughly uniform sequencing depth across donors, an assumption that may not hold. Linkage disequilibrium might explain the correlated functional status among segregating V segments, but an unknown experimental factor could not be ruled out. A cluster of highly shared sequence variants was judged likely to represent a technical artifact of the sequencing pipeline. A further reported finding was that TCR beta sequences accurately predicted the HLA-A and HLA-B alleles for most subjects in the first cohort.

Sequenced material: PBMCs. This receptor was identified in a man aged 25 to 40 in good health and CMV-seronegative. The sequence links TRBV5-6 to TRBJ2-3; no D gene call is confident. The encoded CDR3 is CASSLDSQDTQYF. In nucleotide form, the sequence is TGTGCCAGCAGCTTGGACAGTCAAGATACGCAGTATTTT.